The T cell receptor beta chain under discussion was sequenced for a study of blood T cell repertoires in COVID-19. Study background: COVID-19 samples collected from the United States, Italy and Spain covered acute and convalescent phases. Nucleic acid was either cDNA or gDNA, and it came from T cells, B-cell-depleted T cells, or PBMCs.

This clone was seen just once. Trimming removed 6 bases from V and 0 bases from J; junction bases left unmatched: 8. The CDR3 spans 16 residues. The V gene's germline CDR1 is MNHEY and CDR2 SMNVEV (reference sequence). Source study methods: Researchers report that nucleated cell counts were estimated from reference gene primer amplification. Repertoires were generated with immunoSEQ multiplex PCR, while TCRdb's copy carries only in-frame clones and drops some. The DNA was the basis for D and trimming; V, J and clone size are from that table. Among 200,000 to 250,000 clones listed, 75% to 85% were seen once.

The receptor comes from a woman in her 30s with COVID-19, enrolled during active disease. Sequenced sample: peripheral blood. The V gene is TRBV27, the J gene TRBJ1-1; TRBD1 matches 9 bases. CDR3 sequence: CASSLQGAGLNTEAFF. The CDR3 DNA reads as TGTGCCAGCAGCTTACAGGGGGCTGGGTTGAACACTGAAGCTTTCTTT.